This TCR beta chain comes out of a study of blood T cell repertoires in COVID-19. Turning to the study itself: From T cells, B-cell-depleted T cells, or PBMCs came the material, which was cDNA or gDNA.

Here immunoSEQ multiplex PCR was the method, and the copy in TCRdb shows in-frame clones only, minus some. The repertoire holds about 64,000 clones, approximately 90% seen once, with roughly 1.5% in the top ten. From germline, CDR1 is LNHDA and CDR2 SQIVND (reference sequence). This CDR3 comprises 16 residues. V lost 5 bases, J lost 10 bases, and 17 bases stayed unmatched. This clonotype was obtained from a human donor in a cohort sampled during active COVID-19. V is TRBV19 and J is TRBJ1-1; 9 bases are shared with TRBD1. Sequencing was performed on peripheral blood. Here the CDR3 reads CASSLSSIGTGSGAFF. In DNA, the CDR3 is TGTGCCAGTAGTCTGAGTTCAATTGGGACAGGGTCAGGAGCTTTCTTT.